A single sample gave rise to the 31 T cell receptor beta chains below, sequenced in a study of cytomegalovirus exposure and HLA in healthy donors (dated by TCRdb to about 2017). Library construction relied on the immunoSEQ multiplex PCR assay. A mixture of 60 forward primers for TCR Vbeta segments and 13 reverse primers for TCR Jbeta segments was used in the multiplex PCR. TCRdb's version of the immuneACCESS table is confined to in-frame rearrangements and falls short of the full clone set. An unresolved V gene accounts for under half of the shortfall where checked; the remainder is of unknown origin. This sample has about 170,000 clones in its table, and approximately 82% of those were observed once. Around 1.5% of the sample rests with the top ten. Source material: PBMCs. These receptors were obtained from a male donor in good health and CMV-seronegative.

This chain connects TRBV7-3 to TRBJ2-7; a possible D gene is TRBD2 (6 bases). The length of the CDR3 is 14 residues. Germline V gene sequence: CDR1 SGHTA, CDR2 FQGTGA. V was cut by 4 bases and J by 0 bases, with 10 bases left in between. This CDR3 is CASSSEGSSYEQYF. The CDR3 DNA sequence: TGTGCCAGCAGCTCGGAGGGAAGCTCCTACGAGCAGTACTTC.

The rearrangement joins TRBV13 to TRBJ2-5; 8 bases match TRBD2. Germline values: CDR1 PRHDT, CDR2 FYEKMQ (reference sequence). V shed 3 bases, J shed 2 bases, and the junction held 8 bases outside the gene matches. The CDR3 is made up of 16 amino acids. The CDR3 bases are TGTGCCAGCAGCTTGCCCGGGACTAGTGAACAAGAGACCCAGTACTTC. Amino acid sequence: CASSLPGTSEQETQYF. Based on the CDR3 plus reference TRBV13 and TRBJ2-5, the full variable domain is AAGVIQSPRHLIKEKRETATLKCYPIPRHDTVYWYQQGPGQDPQFLISFYEKMQSDKGSIPDRFSAQQFSDYHSELNMSSLELGDSALYFCASSLPGTSEQETQYFGPGTRLLVL.

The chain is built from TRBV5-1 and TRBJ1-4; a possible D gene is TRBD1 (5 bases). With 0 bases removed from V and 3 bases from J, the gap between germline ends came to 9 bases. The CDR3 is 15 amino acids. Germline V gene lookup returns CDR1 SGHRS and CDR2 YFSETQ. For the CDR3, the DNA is TGCGCCAGCAGCTTGGCGTCCAGGGCTAATGAAAAACTGTTTTTT. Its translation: CASSLASRANEKLFF.

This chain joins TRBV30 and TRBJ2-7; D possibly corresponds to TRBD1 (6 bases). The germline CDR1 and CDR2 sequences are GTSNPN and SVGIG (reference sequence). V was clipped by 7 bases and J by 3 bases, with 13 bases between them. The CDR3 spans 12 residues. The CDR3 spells CAFRDINYEQYF. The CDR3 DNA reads TGTGCCTTCCGGGACATTAACTACGAGCAGTACTTC.

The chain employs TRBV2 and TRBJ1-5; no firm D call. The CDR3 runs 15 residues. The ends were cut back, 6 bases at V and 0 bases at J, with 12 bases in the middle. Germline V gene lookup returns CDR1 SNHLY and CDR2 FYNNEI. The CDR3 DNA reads TGTGCCAGCAGAGCCCAAACTTATAGCAATCAGCCCCAGCATTTT. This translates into CASRAQTYSNQPQHF.

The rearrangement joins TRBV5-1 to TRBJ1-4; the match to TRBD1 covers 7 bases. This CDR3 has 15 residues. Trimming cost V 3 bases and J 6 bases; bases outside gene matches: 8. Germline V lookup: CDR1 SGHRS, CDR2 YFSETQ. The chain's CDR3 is CASSWRQGVDEKLFF. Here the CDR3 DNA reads TGCGCCAGCAGCTGGCGACAGGGTGTTGATGAAAAACTGTTTTTT.

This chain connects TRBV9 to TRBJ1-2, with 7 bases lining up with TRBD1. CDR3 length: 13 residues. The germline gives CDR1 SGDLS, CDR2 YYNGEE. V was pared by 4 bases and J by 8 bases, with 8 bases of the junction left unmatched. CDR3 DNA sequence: TGTGCCAGCAGCCTGCTGACAGGGAACGGCTACACCTTC. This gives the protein CASSLLTGNGYTF.

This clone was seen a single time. The CDR3 reads CASSGLAGGPEGETQYF. The CDR3 DNA reads TGCGCCAGCAGTGGACTAGCGGGAGGGCCGGAGGGGGAGACCCAGTACTTC. V usage is TRBV10-2 and J usage is TRBJ2-5, with 14 nucleotides matching TRBD2. This CDR3 region has 17 residues. V gave up 4 bases and J gave up 5 bases; unmatched junction bases: 9. Germline V lookup: CDR1 WSHSY, CDR2 SAAADI.

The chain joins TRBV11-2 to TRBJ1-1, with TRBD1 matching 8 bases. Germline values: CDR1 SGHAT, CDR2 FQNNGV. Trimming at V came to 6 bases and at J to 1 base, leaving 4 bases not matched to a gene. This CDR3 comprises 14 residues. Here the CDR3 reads CASSRTGTNTEAFF. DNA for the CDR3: TGTGCCAGCAGTCGGACAGGGACGAACACTGAAGCTTTCTTT. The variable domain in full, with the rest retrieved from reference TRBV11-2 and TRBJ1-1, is EAGVAQSPRYKIIEKRQSVAFWCNPISGHATLYWYQQILGQGPKLLIQFQNNGVVDDSQLPKDRFSAERLKGVDSTLKIQPAKLEDSAVYLCASSRTGTNTEAFFGQGTRLTVV.

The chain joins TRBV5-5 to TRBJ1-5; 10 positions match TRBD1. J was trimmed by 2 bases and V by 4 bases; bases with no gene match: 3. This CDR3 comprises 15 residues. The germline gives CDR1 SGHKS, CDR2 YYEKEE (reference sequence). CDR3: CASSGGTGGNQPQHF. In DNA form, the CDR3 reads TGTGCCAGCAGCGGCGGGACAGGGGGCAATCAGCCCCAGCATTTT.

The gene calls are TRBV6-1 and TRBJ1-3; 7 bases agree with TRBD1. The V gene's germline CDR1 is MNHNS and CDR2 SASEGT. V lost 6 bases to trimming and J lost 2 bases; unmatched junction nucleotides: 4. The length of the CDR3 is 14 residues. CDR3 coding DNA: TGTGCCAGCAGAATCAGGGGGGCTGGAAACACCATATATTTT. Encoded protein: CASRIRGAGNTIYF.

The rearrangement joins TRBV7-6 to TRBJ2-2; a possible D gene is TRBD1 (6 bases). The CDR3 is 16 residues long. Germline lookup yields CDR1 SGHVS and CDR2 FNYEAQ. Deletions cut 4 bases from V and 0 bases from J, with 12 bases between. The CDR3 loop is CASSSTGTPNTGELFF. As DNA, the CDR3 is TGTGCCAGCAGCTCAACCGGGACACCGAACACCGGGGAGCTGTTTTTT.

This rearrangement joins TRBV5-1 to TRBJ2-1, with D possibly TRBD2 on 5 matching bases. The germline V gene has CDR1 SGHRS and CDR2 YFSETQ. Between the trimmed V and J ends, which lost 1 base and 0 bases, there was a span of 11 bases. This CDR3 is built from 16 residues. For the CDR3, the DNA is TGCGCCAGCAGCTTGAAGGCGGGTAGCTCCTACAATGAGCAGTTCTTC. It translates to CASSLKAGSSYNEQFF.

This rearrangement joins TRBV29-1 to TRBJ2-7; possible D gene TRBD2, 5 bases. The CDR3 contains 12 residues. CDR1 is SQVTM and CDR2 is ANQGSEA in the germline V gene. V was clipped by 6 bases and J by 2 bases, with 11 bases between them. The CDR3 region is CSVEEGPYEQYF. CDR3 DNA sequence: TGCAGCGTGGAGGAAGGACCCTACGAGCAGTACTTC.

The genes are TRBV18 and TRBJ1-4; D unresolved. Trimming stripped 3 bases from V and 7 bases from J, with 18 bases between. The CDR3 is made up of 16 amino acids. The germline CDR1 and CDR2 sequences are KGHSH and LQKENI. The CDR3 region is CASSPVEEGGFEKLFF. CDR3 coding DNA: TGTGCCAGCTCACCTGTTGAGGAGGGCGGCTTTGAAAAACTGTTTTTT.

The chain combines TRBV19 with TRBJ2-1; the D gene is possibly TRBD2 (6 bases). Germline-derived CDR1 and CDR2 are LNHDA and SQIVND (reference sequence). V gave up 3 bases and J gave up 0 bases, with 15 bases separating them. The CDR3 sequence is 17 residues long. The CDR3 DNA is TGTGCCAGTAGTATGAGTAGCGGAGGACACTCCTACAATGAGCAGTTCTTC. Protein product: CASSMSSGGHSYNEQFF. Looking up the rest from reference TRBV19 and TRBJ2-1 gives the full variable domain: DGGITQSPKYLFRKEGQNVTLSCEQNLNHDAMYWYRQDPGQGLRLIYYSQIVNDFQKGDIAEGYSVSREKKESFPLTVTSAQKNPTAFYLCASSMSSGGHSYNEQFFGPGTRLTVL.

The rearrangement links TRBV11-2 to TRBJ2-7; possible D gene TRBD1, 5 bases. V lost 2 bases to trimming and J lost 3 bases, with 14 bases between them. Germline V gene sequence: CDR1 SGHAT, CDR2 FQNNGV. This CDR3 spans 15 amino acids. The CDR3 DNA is TGTGCCAGCAGCTTATTCACTGGACACATCTACGAGCAGTACTTC. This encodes CASSLFTGHIYEQYF.

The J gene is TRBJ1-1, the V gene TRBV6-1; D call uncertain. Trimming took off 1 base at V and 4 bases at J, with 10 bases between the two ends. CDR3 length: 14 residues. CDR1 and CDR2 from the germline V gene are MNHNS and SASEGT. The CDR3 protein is CASSEVRESTEAFF. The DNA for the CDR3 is TGTGCCAGCAGTGAAGTACGGGAATCCACTGAAGCTTTCTTT.

In DNA, the CDR3 is TGTGCCAGTAGTAGCCTCATGGGACACTACTATGGCTACACCTTC. Encoded protein: CASSSLMGHYYGYTF. The genes are TRBV19 and TRBJ1-2, with D possibly matching TRBD1 (6 bases). V was cut by 4 bases and J by 3 bases, with 15 bases left in between. Germline V gives CDR1 LNHDA, CDR2 SQIVND (reference sequence). The CDR3 extends over 15 amino acids.

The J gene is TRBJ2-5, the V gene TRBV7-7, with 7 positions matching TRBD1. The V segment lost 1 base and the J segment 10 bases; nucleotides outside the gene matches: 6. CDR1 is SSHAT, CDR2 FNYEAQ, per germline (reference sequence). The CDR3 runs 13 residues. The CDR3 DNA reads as TGTGCCAGCAGCTTAGATTACCAGGGGGACCAGTACTTC. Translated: CASSLDYQGDQYF. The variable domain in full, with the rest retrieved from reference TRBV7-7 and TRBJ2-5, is GAGVSQSPRYKVTKRGQDVTLRCDPISSHATLYWYQQALGQGPEFLTYFNYEAQPDKSGLPSDRFSAERPEGSISTLTIQRTEQRDSAMYRCASSLDYQGDQYFGPGTRLLVL.

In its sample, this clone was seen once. For the CDR3, the DNA is TGCGCCAGCAGCCCGAGCACCAGGGGAGCCGATACGCAGTATTTT. This translates into CASSPSTRGADTQYF. This chain connects TRBV5-1 to TRBJ2-3, with D possibly matching TRBD1 (6 bases). In germline, CDR1 is SGHRS, CDR2 YFSETQ. The V end was cut by 4 bases, the J end by 6 bases, with 18 bases between. This CDR3 has 15 amino acids.

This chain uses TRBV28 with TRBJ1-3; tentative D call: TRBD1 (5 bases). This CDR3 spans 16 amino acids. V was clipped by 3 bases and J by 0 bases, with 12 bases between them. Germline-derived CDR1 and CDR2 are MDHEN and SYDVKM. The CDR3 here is CASSLGGLLSGNTIYF. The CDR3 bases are TGTGCCAGCAGTTTGGGGGGGTTACTCTCTGGAAACACCATATATTTT. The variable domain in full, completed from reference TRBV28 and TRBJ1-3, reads DVKVTQSSRYLVKRTGEKVFLECVQDMDHENMFWYRQDPGLGLRLIYFSYDVKMKEKGDIPEGYSVSREKKERFSLILESASTNQTSMYLCASSLGGLLSGNTIYFGEGSWLTVV.

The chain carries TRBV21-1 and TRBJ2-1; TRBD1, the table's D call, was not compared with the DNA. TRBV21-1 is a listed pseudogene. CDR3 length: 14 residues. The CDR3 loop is CASTPGQGANEQFF. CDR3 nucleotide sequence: TGTGCCAGCACCCCGGGACAGGGGGCAAATGAGCAGTTCTTC.

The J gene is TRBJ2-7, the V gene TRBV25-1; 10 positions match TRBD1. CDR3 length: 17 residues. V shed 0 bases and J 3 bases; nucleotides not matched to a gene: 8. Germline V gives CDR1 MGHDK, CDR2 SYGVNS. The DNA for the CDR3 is TGTGCCAGCAGTGAATATGGGACAGGGGTTGGCTACTACGAGCAGTACTTC. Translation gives CASSEYGTGVGYYEQYF.

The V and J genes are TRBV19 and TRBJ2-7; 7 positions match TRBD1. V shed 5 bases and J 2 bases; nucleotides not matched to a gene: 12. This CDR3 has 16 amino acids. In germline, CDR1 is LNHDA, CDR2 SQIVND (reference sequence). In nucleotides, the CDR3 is TGTGCCAGTAGTCTAGCCCATCAGGGGGTGGCCTACGAGCAGTACTTC. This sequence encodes CASSLAHQGVAYEQYF.

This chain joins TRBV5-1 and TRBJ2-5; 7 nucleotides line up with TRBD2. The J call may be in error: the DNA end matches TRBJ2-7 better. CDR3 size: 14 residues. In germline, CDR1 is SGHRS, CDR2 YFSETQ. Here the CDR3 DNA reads TGCGCCAGCAGCCCCCTAGGGACTATTTCCGAGCAGTACTTC. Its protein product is CASSPLGTISEQYF.

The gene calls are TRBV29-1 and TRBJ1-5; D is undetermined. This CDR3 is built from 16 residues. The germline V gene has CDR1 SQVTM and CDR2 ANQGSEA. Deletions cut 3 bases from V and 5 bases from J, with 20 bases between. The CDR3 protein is CSVDPGRLGGDQPQHF. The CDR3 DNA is TGCAGCGTTGATCCCGGTCGACTGGGAGGAGATCAGCCCCAGCATTTT.

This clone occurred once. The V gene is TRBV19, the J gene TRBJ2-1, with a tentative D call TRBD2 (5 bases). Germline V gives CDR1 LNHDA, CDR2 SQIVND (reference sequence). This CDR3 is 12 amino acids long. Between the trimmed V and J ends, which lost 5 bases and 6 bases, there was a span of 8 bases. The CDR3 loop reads CASSFRGNEQFF. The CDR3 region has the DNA TGTGCCAGTAGTTTCCGGGGCAATGAGCAGTTCTTC.

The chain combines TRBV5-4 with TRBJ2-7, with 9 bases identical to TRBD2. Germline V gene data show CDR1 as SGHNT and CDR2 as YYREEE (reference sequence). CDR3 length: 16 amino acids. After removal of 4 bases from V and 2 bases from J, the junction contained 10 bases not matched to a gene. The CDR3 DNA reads TGTGCCAGCAGCCCCTCCGGCGGGGGGGGACCCTACGAGCAGTACTTC. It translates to CASSPSGGGGPYEQYF. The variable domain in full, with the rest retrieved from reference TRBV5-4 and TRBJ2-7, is ETGVTQSPTHLIKTRGQQVTLRCSSQSGHNTVSWYQQALGQGPQFIFQYYREEENGRGNFPPRFSGLQFPNYSSELNVNALELDDSALYLCASSPSGGGGPYEQYFGPGTRLTVT.

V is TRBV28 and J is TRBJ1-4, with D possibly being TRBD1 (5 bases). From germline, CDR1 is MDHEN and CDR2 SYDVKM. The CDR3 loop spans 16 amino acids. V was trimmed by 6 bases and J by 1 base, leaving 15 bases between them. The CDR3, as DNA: TGTGCCAGCAGAACCCAGGGCTTTGGAACTAATGAAAAACTGTTTTTT. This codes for CASRTQGFGTNEKLFF. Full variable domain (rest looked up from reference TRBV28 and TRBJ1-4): DVKVTQSSRYLVKRTGEKVFLECVQDMDHENMFWYRQDPGLGLRLIYFSYDVKMKEKGDIPEGYSVSREKKERFSLILESASTNQTSMYLCASRTQGFGTNEKLFFGSGTQLSVL.

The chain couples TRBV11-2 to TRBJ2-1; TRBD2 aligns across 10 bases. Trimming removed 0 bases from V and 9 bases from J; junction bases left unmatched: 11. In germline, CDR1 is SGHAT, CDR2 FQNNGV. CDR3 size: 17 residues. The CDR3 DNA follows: TGTGCCAGCAGCTTAGATAGTCGAGCGGGGGGGCTTGGTGAGCAGTTCTTC. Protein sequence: CASSLDSRAGGLGEQFF.